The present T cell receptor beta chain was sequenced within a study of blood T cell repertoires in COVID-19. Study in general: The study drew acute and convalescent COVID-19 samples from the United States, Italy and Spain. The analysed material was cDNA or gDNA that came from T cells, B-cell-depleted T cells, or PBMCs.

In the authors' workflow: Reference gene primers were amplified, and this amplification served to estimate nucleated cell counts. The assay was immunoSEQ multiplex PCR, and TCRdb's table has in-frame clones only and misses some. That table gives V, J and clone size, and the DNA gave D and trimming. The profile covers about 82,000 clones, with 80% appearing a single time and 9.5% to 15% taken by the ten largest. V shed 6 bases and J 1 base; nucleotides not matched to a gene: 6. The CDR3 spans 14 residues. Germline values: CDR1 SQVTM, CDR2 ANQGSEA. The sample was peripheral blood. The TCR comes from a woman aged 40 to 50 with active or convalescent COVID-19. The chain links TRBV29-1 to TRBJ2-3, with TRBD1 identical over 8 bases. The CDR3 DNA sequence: TGCAGCGTGGAGACAGGGGAAGGCACAGATACGCAGTATTTT. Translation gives CSVETGEGTDTQYF.